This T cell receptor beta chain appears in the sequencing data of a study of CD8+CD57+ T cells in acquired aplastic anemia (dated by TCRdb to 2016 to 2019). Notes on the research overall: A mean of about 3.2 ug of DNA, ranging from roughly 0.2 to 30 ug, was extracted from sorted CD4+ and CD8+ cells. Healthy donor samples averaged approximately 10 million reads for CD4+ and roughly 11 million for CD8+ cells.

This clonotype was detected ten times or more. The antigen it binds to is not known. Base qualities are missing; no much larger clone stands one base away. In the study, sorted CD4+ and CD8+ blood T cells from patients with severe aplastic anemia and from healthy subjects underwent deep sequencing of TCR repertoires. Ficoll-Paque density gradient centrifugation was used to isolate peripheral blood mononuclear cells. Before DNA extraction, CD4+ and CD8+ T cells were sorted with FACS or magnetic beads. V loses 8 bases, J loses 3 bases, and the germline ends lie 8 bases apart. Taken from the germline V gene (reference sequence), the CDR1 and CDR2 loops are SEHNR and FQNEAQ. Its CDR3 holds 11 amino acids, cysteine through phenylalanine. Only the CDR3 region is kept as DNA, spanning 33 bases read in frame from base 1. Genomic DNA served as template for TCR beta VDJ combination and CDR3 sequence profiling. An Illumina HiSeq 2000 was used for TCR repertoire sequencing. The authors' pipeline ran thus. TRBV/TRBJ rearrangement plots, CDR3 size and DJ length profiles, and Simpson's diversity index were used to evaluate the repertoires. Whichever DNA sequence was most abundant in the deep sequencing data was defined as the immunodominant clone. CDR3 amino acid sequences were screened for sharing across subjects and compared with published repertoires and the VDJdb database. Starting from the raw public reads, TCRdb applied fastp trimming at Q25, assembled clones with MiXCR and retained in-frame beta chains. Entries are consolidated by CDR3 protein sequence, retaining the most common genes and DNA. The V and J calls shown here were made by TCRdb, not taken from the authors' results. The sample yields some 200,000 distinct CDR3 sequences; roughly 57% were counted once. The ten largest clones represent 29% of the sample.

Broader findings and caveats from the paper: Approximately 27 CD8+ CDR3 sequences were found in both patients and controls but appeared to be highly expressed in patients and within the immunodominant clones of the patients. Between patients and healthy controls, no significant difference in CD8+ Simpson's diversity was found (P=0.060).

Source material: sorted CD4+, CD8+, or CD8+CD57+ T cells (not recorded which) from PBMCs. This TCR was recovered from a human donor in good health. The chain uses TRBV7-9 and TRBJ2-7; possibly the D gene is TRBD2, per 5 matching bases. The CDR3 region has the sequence CASLGGYEQYF. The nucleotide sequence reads TGTGCCAGCCTTGGAGGCTACGAGCAGTACTTC.